One and the same sample provided the 28 T cell receptor beta chains below, sequenced in a study of shared clonotypes between healthy human individuals. The data were produced by immunoSEQ multiplex PCR, yet TCRdb's version contains in-frame clones alone and is incomplete. The sample includes about 1 million clones, approximately 80% of them seen just once. Material for sequencing was memory CD4+ T cells from PBMCs. Subset noted: CD45RA-negative fraction. These receptors were taken from a man in his late teens or twenties in good health. Some clones in this sample may be carry-over from other donors' samples.

This clone was detected only once. The rearrangement uses TRBV4-2 and TRBJ2-7; 12 positions match TRBD2. CDR3 size: 15 residues. V lost 5 bases, J lost 4 bases, and 6 bases stayed unmatched. Germline values: CDR1 LGHNA, CDR2 YNFKEQ. CDR3 in DNA: TGTGCCAGCAGCTGGGCTAGCGGGAGGGGATACGAGCAGTACTTC. Its protein product is CASSWASGRGYEQYF.

The rearrangement uses TRBV11-1 and TRBJ1-2; D is perhaps TRBD1 (5 bases). The germline V gene has CDR1 SGHAT and CDR2 FQDESV (reference sequence). The CDR3 is 13 amino acids. V dropped 3 bases and J dropped 7 bases, with 12 bases sitting between them. Here the CDR3 DNA reads TGTGCCAGCAGCTTGACCCAGGGCCGTGGCTACACCTTC. Its protein product is CASSLTQGRGYTF.

The genes are TRBV4-1 and TRBJ2-2; D might be TRBD1 (6 bases). This CDR3 has 16 residues. CDR1 and CDR2 (germline): MGHRA, YSYEKL. Trimming cost V 4 bases and J 5 bases, with 17 bases left between them. CDR3 amino acids: CASSPQGPRGTGELFF. CDR3 in DNA: TGCGCCAGCAGCCCACAGGGACCGAGGGGTACCGGGGAGCTGTTTTTT.

This chain connects TRBV7-2 to TRBJ1-5; TRBD1 aligns across 8 bases. This CDR3 spans 15 amino acids. CDR1 and CDR2 (germline): SGHTA, FQGNSA. V dropped 5 bases and J dropped 5; count of bases not matched to a gene: 8. CDR3 sequence: CASSLQGQGHQPQHF. The CDR3 coding sequence is TGTGCCAGCAGCCTTCAAGGACAGGGACATCAGCCCCAGCATTTT. Full variable domain (missing parts from reference TRBV7-2 and TRBJ1-5): GAGVSQSPSNKVTEKGKDVELRCDPISGHTALYWYRQSLGQGLEFLIYFQGNSAPDKSGLPSDRFSAERTGGSVSTLTIQRTQQEDSAVYLCASSLQGQGHQPQHFGDGTRLSIL.

In this sample, this clone turned up once. The chain combines TRBV7-2 with TRBJ1-2, with D hard to call. The ends were cut back, 5 bases at V and 5 bases at J, with 15 bases in the middle. The length of the CDR3 is 14 residues. The germline gives CDR1 SGHTA, CDR2 FQGNSA. CDR3: CASSPPPTPYGYTF. CDR3 DNA sequence: TGTGCCAGCAGCCCCCCCCCTACCCCGTATGGCTACACCTTC.

As concerns this clone: The same CDR3 can be traced to other DNA sequences in this sample. The chain links TRBV5-1 to TRBJ1-3; D is unresolved. Germline CDR1 and CDR2: SGHRS and YFSETQ. The CDR3 has 14 residues. V was trimmed by 0 bases and J by 2 bases, leaving 6 bases between them. The CDR3 sequence is CASSLGQAGNTIYF. The DNA for the CDR3 is TGCGCCAGCAGCTTGGGACAAGCTGGAAACACCATATATTTT.

With regard to this clone: The same CDR3 also results from other DNA sequences found in this sample. V is TRBV5-1 and J is TRBJ2-7, with D perhaps matching TRBD2 (5 bases). The CDR3 consists of 13 residues. V was clipped by 2 bases and J by 1 base, with 7 bases between them. Germline V lookup: CDR1 SGHRS, CDR2 YFSETQ. CDR3 amino acids: CASSLEGSYEQYF. CDR3 nucleotide sequence: TGCGCCAGCAGCTTAGAGGGATCCTACGAGCAGTACTTC.

The genes are TRBV6-1 and TRBJ2-1; the D gene is possibly TRBD1 (6 bases). The CDR3 is made up of 15 amino acids. CDR1 is MNHNS, CDR2 SASEGT, per germline. V was trimmed by 6 bases and J by 0 bases, leaving 12 bases between them. In DNA form, the CDR3 reads TGTGCCAGCAGGAAAACAGGGAGCTCCTACAATGAGCAGTTCTTC. The encoded protein is CASRKTGSSYNEQFF.

This chain joins TRBV6-1 and TRBJ1-1; the D gene is possibly TRBD1 (5 bases). This CDR3 has 13 residues. Trimming left V 7 bases short and J 2 bases short, with 11 bases between. Germline CDR1 reads MNHNS; CDR2 reads SASEGT. The CDR3 DNA follows: TGTGCCAGCAAGGGGCAGGGAAACACTGAAGCTTTCTTT. This translates into CASKGQGNTEAFF.

The chain has TRBV5-1 and TRBJ1-2, with D possibly being TRBD1 (5 bases). Germline CDR1 and CDR2: SGHRS and YFSETQ. The germline V and J ends were trimmed by 0 bases and 9 bases, with 15 bases remaining between them. This CDR3 comprises 14 residues. CDR3 loop: CASSLGGPSHRYTF. CDR3 nucleotides: TGCGCCAGCAGCTTGGGGGGCCCGAGCCATCGCTACACCTTC. The full variable domain, with the rest looked up from reference TRBV5-1 and TRBJ1-2, is KAGVTQTPRYLIKTRGQQVTLSCSPISGHRSVSWYQQTPGQGLQFLFEYFSETQRNKGNFPGRFSGRQFSNSRSEMNVSTLELGDSALYLCASSLGGPSHRYTFGSGTRLTVV.

This chain links TRBV7-2 with TRBJ2-7; D is unresolved. The germline V gene has CDR1 SGHTA and CDR2 FQGNSA. This CDR3 region has 14 residues. Deletions cut 5 bases from V and 4 bases from J, with 15 bases between. The CDR3 bases are TGTGCCAGCAGCCGTACTCCTCTTTTATACGAGCAGTACTTC. It is translated as CASSRTPLLYEQYF.

The gene calls are TRBV9 and TRBJ2-2, with TRBD1 identical over 7 bases. With 4 bases clipped from V and 1 base from J, the junction kept 10 bases outside the gene matches. CDR3 length equals 17 residues. Germline CDR1 SGDLS, CDR2 YYNGEE. The chain's CDR3 is CASSPHLRTGNTGELFF. CDR3 DNA: TGTGCCAGCAGCCCACACCTAAGGACAGGGAACACCGGGGAGCTGTTTTTT.

V usage is TRBV30 and J usage is TRBJ2-3; no definite D call. Trimming left V 0 bases short and J 3 bases short, with 7 bases between. Germline CDR1 is GTSNPN and CDR2 is SVGIG (reference sequence). The CDR3 extends over 13 amino acids. Here the CDR3 reads CAWSVLQTDTQYF. CDR3 sequence (DNA): TGTGCCTGGAGTGTGCTCCAGACAGATACGCAGTATTTT.

This rearrangement joins TRBV4-1 to TRBJ2-5; D not resolved. The length of the CDR3 is 16 residues. Germline CDR1 MGHRA, CDR2 YSYEKL. Trimming pared 2 bases from V and 5 bases from J, leaving 18 bases between. Here the CDR3 reads CASSQLYGPSRETQYF. CDR3 nucleotides: TGCGCCAGCAGCCAACTTTACGGACCTAGTAGGGAGACCCAGTACTTC.

This clone appeared once. The V call is TRBV10-2, the J call TRBJ2-3; 10 positions match TRBD2. The CDR3 is made up of 15 amino acids. CDR1 and CDR2 (germline): WSHSY, SAAADI. V gave up 8 bases and J gave up 8 bases; unmatched junction bases: 13. The CDR3 bases are TGCGCCAGCCAGCGGGAGGGCCTCGCGGCAGCTACGCAGTATTTT. This encodes CASQREGLAAATQYF.

Remarks on this clone: Other nucleotide sequences in the sample specify the same CDR3. This chain connects TRBV5-4 to TRBJ2-1; 8 nucleotides align to TRBD2. CDR3 length: 15 residues. The V and J ends lost 4 bases and 3 bases, in that order; junction bases with no gene match: 6. Germline values: CDR1 SGHNT, CDR2 YYREEE (reference sequence). CDR3: CASSPGLAGYNEQFF. The CDR3 DNA follows: TGTGCCAGCAGCCCTGGACTAGCAGGCTACAATGAGCAGTTCTTC.

The chain employs TRBV19 and TRBJ2-5; 8 positions agree with TRBD2. J gave up 4 bases and V 5 bases, and 6 bases lay outside the gene matches. Germline loops: CDR1 LNHDA, CDR2 SQIVND (reference sequence). This CDR3 comprises 14 residues. CDR3 residues: CASSFLAGRETQYF. The CDR3 nucleotides read TGTGCCAGTAGTTTTCTAGCGGGCCGAGAGACCCAGTACTTC. Full variable domain (outside the CDR3, taken from reference TRBV19 and TRBJ2-5): DGGITQSPKYLFRKEGQNVTLSCEQNLNHDAMYWYRQDPGQGLRLIYYSQIVNDFQKGDIAEGYSVSREKKESFPLTVTSAQKNPTAFYLCASSFLAGRETQYFGPGTRLLVL.

The chain combines TRBV19 with TRBJ2-7; the D is unclear. CDR3 length: 14 amino acids. With 3 bases removed from V and 4 bases from J, the gap between germline ends came to 13 bases. CDR1 and CDR2 (germline): LNHDA, SQIVND (reference sequence). CDR3 in amino acids: CASSIEPRGYEQYF. CDR3 nucleotides: TGTGCCAGTAGTATTGAGCCCCGTGGGTACGAGCAGTACTTC.

This clone was seen only once. The chain couples TRBV5-6 to TRBJ2-3, with D unclear. The V end lost 4 bases, the J end lost 2 bases, and 8 bases lay between the germline ends. CDR1 is SGHDT and CDR2 is YYEEEE in the germline V gene. CDR3 length: 13 residues. Here the CDR3 reads CASSRLPTDTQYF. In DNA, the CDR3 is TGTGCCAGCAGCCGACTCCCCACAGATACGCAGTATTTT.

The gene calls are TRBV29-1 and TRBJ2-7, with D tentatively TRBD2 (6 bases). With 7 bases removed from V and 3 bases from J, the gap between germline ends came to 16 bases. This CDR3 region has 13 residues. CDR1 SQVTM and CDR2 ANQGSEA come from the germline V gene. For the CDR3, the DNA is TGCAGCGCGGTGGGACTGCGTGGCTACGAGCAGTACTTC. Its translation: CSAVGLRGYEQYF.

The count of this clone is one. Other DNA sequences within the sample encode an identical CDR3. The chain uses TRBV18 and TRBJ2-7; D is ambiguous. The CDR3 is made up of 13 amino acids. CDR1 KGHSH and CDR2 LQKENI come from the germline V gene. Trimming cost V 3 bases and J 5 bases, with 11 bases left between them. CDR3 sequence reads: CASSPGLDDEQYF. For the CDR3, the DNA is TGTGCCAGCTCACCGGGCCTAGATGACGAGCAGTACTTC.

V and J are TRBV28 and TRBJ1-5; 10 bases agree with TRBD1. This CDR3 has 16 amino acids. Trimming cost V 5 bases and J 5 bases; bases outside gene matches: 9. The germline CDR1 and CDR2 sequences are MDHEN and SYDVKM. The CDR3 DNA is TGTGCCAGCAGTCCAAACGACAGGGGGCTATATCAGCCCCAGCATTTT. Protein: CASSPNDRGLYQPQHF.

The table lists this clone with a few counts. The chain is built from TRBV30 and TRBJ2-3; 9 bases are shared with TRBD2. Germline V lookup: CDR1 GTSNPN, CDR2 SVGIG (reference sequence). Trimming at V came to 4 bases and at J to 2 bases, leaving 1 base not matched to a gene. The CDR3 has 13 residues. CDR3 residues: CAWTSGTTDTQYF. The CDR3 coding sequence is TGTGCCTGGACTAGCGGGACCACAGATACGCAGTATTTT.

The V call is TRBV9, the J call TRBJ1-2; a possible D gene is TRBD1 (5 bases). Trimming took 1 base from V and 0 from J, leaving 16 bases between them. Germline CDR1 and CDR2: SGDLS and YYNGEE. CDR3 length: 17 amino acids. CDR3 protein: CASSVPPTVRPNYGYTF. The DNA of the CDR3 is TGTGCCAGCAGCGTACCGCCGACAGTAAGACCTAACTATGGCTACACCTTC.

This clone was detected only once. V gene TRBV10-1 combines with J gene TRBJ2-7; D ambiguous. Germline V CDR1 and CDR2: WNHNN, SYGVQD (reference sequence). There are 13 residues in the CDR3. The ends were cut back, 4 bases at V and 3 bases at J, with 10 bases in the middle. For the CDR3, the DNA is TGCGCCAGCAGTGGGTTCCCTCACTACGAGCAGTACTTC. It is translated as CASSGFPHYEQYF.

Here the CDR3 reads CASSQDRGSGNTIYF. In DNA, the CDR3 is TGTGCCAGCAGCCAAGATCGTGGATCTGGAAACACCATATATTTT. The rearrangement joins TRBV4-2 to TRBJ1-3, with unresolved D. Trimming pared 0 bases from V and 1 base from J, leaving 7 bases between. Germline V CDR1 and CDR2: LGHNA, YNFKEQ. The CDR3 length is 15 residues.

The chain combines TRBV11-2 with TRBJ1-1; D unresolved. Trimming took off 1 base at V and 4 bases at J, with 13 bases between the two ends. CDR1 and CDR2 (germline): SGHAT, FQNNGV. The CDR3 totals 15 residues. CDR3 coding DNA: TGTGCCAGCAGCTTAGTGTCTGGAGGTAGCACTGAAGCTTTCTTT. It codes for CASSLVSGGSTEAFF.

The V gene is TRBV7-3, the J gene TRBJ2-2, with 10 nucleotides matching TRBD2. The trim removed 7 bases at V and 2 bases at J, leaving 4 bases unmatched. This CDR3 spans 15 amino acids. Germline assignment: CDR1 SGHTA and CDR2 FQGTGA. The CDR3: CASTLLAGNTGELFF. Written as DNA, the CDR3 is TGTGCCAGCACCCTACTAGCGGGAAACACCGGGGAGCTGTTTTTT.